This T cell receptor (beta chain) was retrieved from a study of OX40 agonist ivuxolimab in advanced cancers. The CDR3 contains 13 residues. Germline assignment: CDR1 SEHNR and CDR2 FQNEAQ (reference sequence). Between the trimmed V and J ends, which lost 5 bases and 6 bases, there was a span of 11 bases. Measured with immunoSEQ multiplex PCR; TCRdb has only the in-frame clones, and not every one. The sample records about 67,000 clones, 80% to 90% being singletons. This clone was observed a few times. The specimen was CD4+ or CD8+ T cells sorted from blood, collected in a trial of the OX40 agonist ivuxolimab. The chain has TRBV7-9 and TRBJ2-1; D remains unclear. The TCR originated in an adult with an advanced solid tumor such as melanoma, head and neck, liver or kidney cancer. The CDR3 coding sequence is TGTGCCAGCAGCAGTTGGAGTTCCAATGAGCAGTTCTTC. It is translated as CASSSWSSNEQFF.